This TCR beta chain was recorded in a study of chemoradiotherapy in HPV16-positive cancers. TCRdb keeps only in-frame clones here, not all; method: immunoSEQ multiplex PCR. The repertoire holds tens of thousands of clones, with 70% to 90% as singletons. Study-wide points: Non-HPV-specific T cells did not expand in tumors during treatment, whereas candidate HPV-specific clones and E7-related motifs did.

The sample holds a few counts of this clone. As yet, its antigen is unknown. V lost 0 bases to trimming and J lost 8 bases, with 7 bases between them. The germline gives CDR1 SGHDN, CDR2 FVKESK. The CDR3 contains 13 residues. Repeated repertoire sampling spanned the course of chemoradiotherapy. The chain links TRBV14 to TRBJ1-4; D ambiguous. The input for sequencing was blood, taken from a patient who underwent chemoradiotherapy. The sequence derives from a human donor with HPV-associated anogenital cancer. The CDR3 reads CASSQDSLEKLFF. In nucleotides, the CDR3 is TGTGCCAGCAGCCAAGATTCCTTGGAAAAACTGTTTTTT.